Listed below are T cell receptor beta chains from one sample, sequenced in a study of T-cell reconstitution after alpha-beta-depleted transplantation in children. TCRdb reprocessed the PCR reads via MiXCR and lists one record per CDR3 protein. The data hold fewer than 350,000 distinct CDR3 sequences, with 6% to 10% observed a single time. The sample in question was peripheral blood, obtained 360 days after TCRalphabeta/CD19-depleted stem cell transplant. Every receptor here comes from a female patient between 2 and 15 years old who had a stem cell transplant for Fanconi anemia, so the T cells may come from the graft donor. CDR3s include the opening cysteine and the closing phenylalanine or tryptophan. The D gene is left open where the match is weak. The size field is filled for only some rows; it gives once, few, many or a size class.

D gene	V gene	clone size	J gene	CDR3 DNA	CDR3 protein
-	TRBV30	few	TRBJ1-1	TGTGCCTGGAAGGCAGACACTGAAGTTTTCTTT	CAWKADTEVFF
TRBD2	TRBV5-4	-	TRBJ2-5	TGTGCCAGCAGCAATCCTAGCGGGAGCTCGCAAGAGACCCAGTACTTC	CASSNPSGSSQETQYF
-	TRBV7-9	many	TRBJ2-5	TGTGCCAGCAGCTTAGTGGGGCTAAGGGCAGAGACCCAGTACTTC	CASSLVGLRAETQYF
TRBD1	TRBV12-3/TRBV12-4	many	TRBJ1-2	TGTGCCAGCAGTTTTGCTGGGACAGGGAGTGGCTACACCTTC	CASSFAGTGSGYTF
-	TRBV2	many	TRBJ2-7	TGTGCCAGCAGCGTTAGGGACGGTAACCCCTACGAGCAGTACTTC	CASSVRDGNPYEQYF
-	TRBV6-1	many	TRBJ2-7	TGTGCCAGCAGTGAAATTTACGAGCAGTACTTC	CASSEIYEQYF
TRBD2	TRBV12-3/TRBV12-4	many	TRBJ2-1	TGTGCCAGCAGTTTAGCGGGAGGGCGGGATGAGCAGTTCTTC	CASSLAGGRDEQFF
-	TRBV7-6	-	TRBJ1-1	TGTGCCAGCAGCATCTCAGAAAACACTGAAGCTTTCTTT	CASSISENTEAFF
TRBD2	TRBV7-8	-	TRBJ2-1	TGTGCCAGCAGCTCCTCACTAGCGGGGGCCCCAAAGAGCTCCTACAATGAGCAGTTCTTC	CASSSSLAGAPKSSYNEQFF
-	TRBV20-1	many	TRBJ2-1	TGCAGTGCTTTTGGACCCCTATACAATGAGCAGTTCTTC	CSAFGPLYNEQFF
-	TRBV12-3/TRBV12-4	many	TRBJ2-1	TGTGCCAGCAGACGAAGGGGTTGGGGGTCCTACAATGAGCAGTTCTTC	CASRRRGWGSYNEQFF
TRBD1	TRBV6-2/TRBV6-3	-	TRBJ1-5	TGTGCCAGCAGCGTCAGGGGGAATCAGCCCCAGCATTTT	CASSVRGNQPQHF
TRBD1	TRBV11-2	many	TRBJ2-2	TGTGCCAGCAGCTTACTAGGGACAGCTCGCACCGGGGAGCTGTTTTTT	CASSLLGTARTGELFF
TRBD1	TRBV2	few	TRBJ2-7	TGTGCCAGCTTAAAGGGGCAGGGGGTCTACGAGCAGTACTTC	CASLKGQGVYEQYF
-	TRBV6-2/TRBV6-3	few	TRBJ2-5	TGTGCCAGCAGGAGAGGGGCAGGGCGTGAGACCCAGTACTTC	CASRRGAGRETQYF
TRBD2	TRBV2	-	TRBJ2-7	TGTGCCAGCAGGGGACTAGAGTACGAGCAGTACTTC	CASRGLEYEQYF